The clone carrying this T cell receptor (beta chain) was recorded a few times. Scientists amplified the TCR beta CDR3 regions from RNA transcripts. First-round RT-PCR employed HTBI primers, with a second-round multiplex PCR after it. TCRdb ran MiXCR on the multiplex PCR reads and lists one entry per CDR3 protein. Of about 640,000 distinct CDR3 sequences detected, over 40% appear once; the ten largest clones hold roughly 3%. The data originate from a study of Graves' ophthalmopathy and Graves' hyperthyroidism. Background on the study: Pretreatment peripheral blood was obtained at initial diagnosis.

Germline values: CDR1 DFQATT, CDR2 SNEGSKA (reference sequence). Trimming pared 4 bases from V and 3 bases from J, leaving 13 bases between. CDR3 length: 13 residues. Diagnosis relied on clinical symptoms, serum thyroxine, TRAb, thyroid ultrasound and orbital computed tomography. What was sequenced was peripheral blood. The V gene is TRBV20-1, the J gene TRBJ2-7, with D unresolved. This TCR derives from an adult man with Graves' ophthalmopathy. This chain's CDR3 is CSAMEQINYEQYF. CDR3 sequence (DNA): TGCAGTGCTATGGAACAGATAAACTACGAGCAGTACTTC.